The TCR beta chain described here comes from a study of cytomegalovirus exposure and HLA in healthy donors. Primers included in the PCR were 60 Vbeta and 13 Jbeta primers. Profiling relied on immunoSEQ multiplex PCR, and the TCRdb table lists in-frame clones only, not all of them. This table has approximately 140,000 clones, 79% appearing once. Study observations and caveats: Upon later analysis, HLA-associated TCR beta chains proved more clonally expanded than other, equally common chains. The classifier reportedly diagnosed cytomegalovirus status with high specificity and sensitivity.

Details on this clone: Its antigen is undetermined.

The sequencing sample was made of PBMCs. This clonotype originated in a man aged 45 to 65 in good health and CMV-seropositive.

CDR3 protein: CASSLYPRGVATDTQYF. The CDR3 DNA is TGTGCCAGCAGTTTATACCCCCGCGGGGTAGCGACAGATACGCAGTATTTT. The chain is built from TRBV28 and TRBJ2-3, with D tentatively TRBD2 (6 bases). V gave up 1 base and J gave up 3 bases, with 17 bases separating them. Germline lookup yields CDR1 MDHEN and CDR2 SYDVKM. This CDR3 is 17 amino acids long. Full variable domain (outside the CDR3, taken from reference TRBV28 and TRBJ2-3): DVKVTQSSRYLVKRTGEKVFLECVQDMDHENMFWYRQDPGLGLRLIYFSYDVKMKEKGDIPEGYSVSREKKERFSLILESASTNQTSMYLCASSLYPRGVATDTQYFGPGTRLTVL.